A selection of T cell receptor beta chains follows, all from one sample in a study of blood T cell repertoires in COVID-19. TCRdb's table, derived via immunoSEQ multiplex PCR, lists solely in-frame clones and lacks some. The sample lists 70,000 to 75,000 clones; around 79% were seen once. The specimen was peripheral blood. These receptors all stem from a man aged 55 to 69 with active or convalescent COVID-19. CDR3s include the opening cysteine and the closing phenylalanine or tryptophan. Each record gives: clone size, D gene, V gene, J gene, CDR3 DNA, CDR3 protein. The D gene is left open where the match is weak. Not every row has a clone size; where given, it reads once, few, many or a size class.

abundance: -
d_gene: -
v_gene: TRBV29-1
j_gene: TRBJ1-1
CDR3nt: TGCAGCGTTGATAAGTCAACTGAGAACACTGAAGCTTTCTTT
CDR3aa: CSVDKSTENTEAFF

abundance: -
d_gene: TRBD1
v_gene: TRBV19
j_gene: TRBJ2-5
CDR3nt: TGTGCCAGTAGTCTGACAGGGATGGAGACCCAGTACTTC
CDR3aa: CASSLTGMETQYF

abundance: -
d_gene: -
v_gene: TRBV5-6
j_gene: TRBJ2-5
CDR3nt: TGTGCCAGCAGCTTACGGTTGGAGACCCAGTACTTC
CDR3aa: CASSLRLETQYF

abundance: -
d_gene: -
v_gene: TRBV4-1
j_gene: TRBJ1-2
CDR3nt: TGCGCCAGCAGCCACCCAATCGACAAAGTTGGCTACACCTTC
CDR3aa: CASSHPIDKVGYTF

abundance: few
d_gene: -
v_gene: TRBV2
j_gene: TRBJ2-2
CDR3nt: TGTGCCTCAACCACTACTGGCGGGGAGCTGTTTTTT
CDR3aa: CASTTTGGELFF

abundance: once
d_gene: -
v_gene: TRBV15
j_gene: TRBJ2-3
CDR3nt: TGTGCCACCAGCGCAGGGAGGGATACGCAGTATTTT
CDR3aa: CATSAGRDTQYF

abundance: once
d_gene: TRBD1
v_gene: TRBV2
j_gene: TRBJ1-3
CDR3nt: TGTGCCAGCACAGCGGACAGGGGCGTAAACACCATATATTTT
CDR3aa: CASTADRGVNTIYF

abundance: -
d_gene: TRBD1
v_gene: TRBV10-3
j_gene: TRBJ1-6
CDR3nt: TGTGCCATCAGTGAGTGGGACAGTGGGGCCTCACCCCTCCACTTT
CDR3aa: CAISEWDSGASPLHF

abundance: -
d_gene: -
v_gene: TRBV5-8
j_gene: TRBJ2-6
CDR3nt: TGTGCCAGCAGCTTGGGGGCAGGGGCTGGGGCCAACGTCCTGACTTTC
CDR3aa: CASSLGAGAGANVLTF

abundance: -
d_gene: -
v_gene: TRBV11-1
j_gene: TRBJ1-6
CDR3nt: TGTGCCAGCAGCCCCGGAGGGAAAGATAATTCACCCCTCCACTTT
CDR3aa: CASSPGGKDNSPLHF

abundance: once
d_gene: -
v_gene: TRBV4-1
j_gene: TRBJ2-7
CDR3nt: TGCGCCAGCAGCCAAGAACCGCCCGGGGGTTTTCCTACCTACGAGCAGTACTTC
CDR3aa: CASSQEPPGGFPTYEQYF

abundance: -
d_gene: -
v_gene: TRBV19
j_gene: TRBJ2-1
CDR3nt: TGTGCCAGTAGTATGCGGGGTTTGGCCTACAATGAGCAGTTCTTC
CDR3aa: CASSMRGLAYNEQFF

abundance: -
d_gene: -
v_gene: TRBV5-1
j_gene: TRBJ2-2
CDR3nt: TGCGCCAGCAGCCCAGAGATGGACAGTTACACCGGGGAGCTGTTTTTT
CDR3aa: CASSPEMDSYTGELFF

abundance: -
d_gene: TRBD1
v_gene: TRBV6-5
j_gene: TRBJ2-3
CDR3nt: TGTGCCAGCAGTTCGACAGGGGGACATACGCAGTATTTT
CDR3aa: CASSSTGGHTQYF

abundance: -
d_gene: -
v_gene: TRBV3-1/TRBV3-2
j_gene: TRBJ2-6
CDR3nt: TGTGCCAGCAGCCAAGATTACGCAGTATTCTCTGGGGCCAACGTCCTGACTTTC
CDR3aa: CASSQDYAVFSGANVLTF

abundance: -
d_gene: TRBD2
v_gene: TRBV24-1
j_gene: TRBJ2-7
CDR3nt: TGTGCCACAGCCGGGGGGGGTCCCTACGAGCAGTACTTC
CDR3aa: CATAGGGPYEQYF

abundance: -
d_gene: -
v_gene: TRBV5-4
j_gene: TRBJ1-2
CDR3nt: TGTGCCAGCAGCTTACAGAATTCTTATGGCTACACCTTC
CDR3aa: CASSLQNSYGYTF

abundance: -
d_gene: -
v_gene: TRBV3-1/TRBV3-2
j_gene: TRBJ1-6
CDR3nt: TGTGCCAGCAGCCAAGAAAAAGGGGGTGTACATCTTAATTCACCCCTCCACTTT
CDR3aa: CASSQEKGGVHLNSPLHF

abundance: -
d_gene: TRBD1
v_gene: TRBV28
j_gene: TRBJ1-3
CDR3nt: TGTGCCAGCACCCTCAATAGGGGGCTCTCTGGAAACACCATATATTTT
CDR3aa: CASTLNRGLSGNTIYF

abundance: -
d_gene: -
v_gene: TRBV6-5
j_gene: TRBJ1-2
CDR3nt: TGTGCCAGCCACCAGGTGGGCTCGGGAGGCTACACCTTC
CDR3aa: CASHQVGSGGYTF

abundance: -
d_gene: TRBD1
v_gene: TRBV3-1/TRBV3-2
j_gene: TRBJ1-1
CDR3nt: TGTGCCAGCAGCCAAGAATCCCGGACAGGGGGGGAAGCTTTCTTT
CDR3aa: CASSQESRTGGEAFF

abundance: -
d_gene: -
v_gene: TRBV5-1
j_gene: TRBJ2-5
CDR3nt: TGCGCCAGCAGCCCCCCGCAGGGCTGGGGTGGAGAGACCCAGTACTTC
CDR3aa: CASSPPQGWGGETQYF

abundance: -
d_gene: TRBD1
v_gene: TRBV7-9
j_gene: TRBJ1-4
CDR3nt: TGTGCCAGCAGCCCCTGGACAGGGGGAATGCTTAATGAAAAACTGTTTTTT
CDR3aa: CASSPWTGGMLNEKLFF